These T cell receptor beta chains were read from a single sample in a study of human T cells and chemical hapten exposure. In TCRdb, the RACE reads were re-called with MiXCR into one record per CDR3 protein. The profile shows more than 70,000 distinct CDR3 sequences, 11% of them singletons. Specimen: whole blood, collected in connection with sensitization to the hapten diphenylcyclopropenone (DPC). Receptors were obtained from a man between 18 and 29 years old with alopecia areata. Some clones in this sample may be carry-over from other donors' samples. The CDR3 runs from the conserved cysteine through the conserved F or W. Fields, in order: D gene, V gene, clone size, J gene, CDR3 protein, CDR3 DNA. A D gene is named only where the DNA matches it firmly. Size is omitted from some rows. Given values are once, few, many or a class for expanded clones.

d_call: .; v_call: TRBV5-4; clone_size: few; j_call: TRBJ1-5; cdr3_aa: CASSFDRNQPQHF; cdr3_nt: TGTGCCAGCAGCTTCGACAGGAATCAGCCCCAGCATTTT
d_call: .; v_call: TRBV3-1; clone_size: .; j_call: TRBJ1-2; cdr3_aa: CASSQRGYYGYTF; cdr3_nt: TGTGCCAGCAGCCAACGGGGGTACTATGGCTACACCTTC
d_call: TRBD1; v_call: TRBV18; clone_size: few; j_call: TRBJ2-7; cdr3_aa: CASSLGTGEGNEQYF; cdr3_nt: TGTGCCAGCTCGCTCGGGACAGGGGAAGGAAACGAGCAGTACTTC
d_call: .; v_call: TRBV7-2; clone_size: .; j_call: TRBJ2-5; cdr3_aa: CASRTPSGQTQYF; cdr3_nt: TGTGCCAGCAGGACTCCGTCGGGACAGACCCAGTACTTC
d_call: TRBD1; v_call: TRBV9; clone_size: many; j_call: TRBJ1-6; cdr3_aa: CASSGGQGTSPLHF; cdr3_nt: TGTGCCAGCAGCGGCGGACAGGGAACTTCACCCCTCCACTTT
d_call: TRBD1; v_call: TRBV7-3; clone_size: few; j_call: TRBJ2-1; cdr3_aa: CASSLNRGDYNEQFF; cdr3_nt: TGTGCCAGCAGCTTAAACAGGGGCGACTACAATGAGCAGTTCTTC
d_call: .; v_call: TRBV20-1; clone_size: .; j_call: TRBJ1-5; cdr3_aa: CSARDPRAGADSNQPQHF; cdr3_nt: TGCAGTGCTAGAGATCCAAGGGCAGGGGCAGACAGCAATCAGCCCCAGCATTTT
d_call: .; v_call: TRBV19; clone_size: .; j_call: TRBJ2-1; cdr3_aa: CASSSQKSHREMGEQFF; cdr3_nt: TGTGCCAGTAGTTCTCAAAAGAGCCACAGGGAAATGGGTGAGCAGTTCTTC
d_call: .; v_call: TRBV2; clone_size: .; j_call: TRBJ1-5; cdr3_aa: CASVRDGPNQPQHF; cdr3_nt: TGTGCCAGCGTCCGGGACGGACCGAATCAGCCCCAGCATTTT
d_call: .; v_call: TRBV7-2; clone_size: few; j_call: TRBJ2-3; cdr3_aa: CASSLEGQTTDTQYF; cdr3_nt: TGTGCCAGCAGCTTAGAAGGACAGACTACAGATACGCAGTATTTT
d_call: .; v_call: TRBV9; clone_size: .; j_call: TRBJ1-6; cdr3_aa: CASGWGNSPLHF; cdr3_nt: TGTGCCAGCGGATGGGGGAATTCACCCCTCCACTTT
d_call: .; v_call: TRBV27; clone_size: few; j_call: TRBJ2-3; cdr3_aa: CASSLDILTDTQYF; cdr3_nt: TGTGCCAGCAGTTTAGACATTTTAACAGATACGCAGTATTTT
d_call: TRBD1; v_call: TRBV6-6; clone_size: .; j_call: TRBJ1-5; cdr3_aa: CASSHTPTGPSNQPQHF; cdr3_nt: TGTGCCAGCAGTCACACCCCGACAGGGCCTAGCAATCAGCCCCAGCATTTT
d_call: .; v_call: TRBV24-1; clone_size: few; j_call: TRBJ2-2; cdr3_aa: CATSDFRGTGELFF; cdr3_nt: TGTGCCACCAGTGATTTTAGGGGAACCGGGGAGCTGTTTTTT
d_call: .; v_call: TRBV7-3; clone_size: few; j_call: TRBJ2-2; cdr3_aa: CASTIRGNTGELFF; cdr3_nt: TGTGCCAGCACTATCCGGGGGAACACCGGGGAGCTGTTTTTT
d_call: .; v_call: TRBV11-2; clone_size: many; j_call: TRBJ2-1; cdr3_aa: CASSPVVSSSYNEQFF; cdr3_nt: TGTGCCAGCAGCCCAGTGGTCTCGAGCTCCTACAATGAGCAGTTCTTC
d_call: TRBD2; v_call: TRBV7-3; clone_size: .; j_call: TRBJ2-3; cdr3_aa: CASSSSQAGLTDTQYF; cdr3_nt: TGTGCCAGCAGCTCGAGCCAAGCGGGGCTCACAGATACGCAGTATTTT
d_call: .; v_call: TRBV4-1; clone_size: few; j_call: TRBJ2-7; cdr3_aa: CASSQGGVYEQYF; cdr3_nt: TGCGCCAGCAGCCAAGGAGGGGTCTACGAGCAGTACTTC
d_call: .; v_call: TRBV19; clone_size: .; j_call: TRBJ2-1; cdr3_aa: CASSIGRERFF; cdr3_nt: TGTGCCAGTAGTATAGGCAGGGAGCGGTTCTTC
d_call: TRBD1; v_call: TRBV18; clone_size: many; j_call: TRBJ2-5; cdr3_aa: CASSPLPGTGDQETQYF; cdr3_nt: TGTGCCAGCTCACCCCTTCCCGGGACAGGGGACCAAGAGACCCAGTACTTC
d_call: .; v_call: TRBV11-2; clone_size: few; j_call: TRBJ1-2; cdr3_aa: CASSAGEGYGYTF; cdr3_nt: TGTGCCAGCAGCGCCGGCGAAGGATATGGCTACACCTTC
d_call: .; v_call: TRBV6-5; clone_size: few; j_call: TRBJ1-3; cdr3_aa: CASSLSPTFSGNTIYF; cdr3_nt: TGTGCCAGCAGTCTCTCACCGACATTCTCTGGAAACACCATATATTTT
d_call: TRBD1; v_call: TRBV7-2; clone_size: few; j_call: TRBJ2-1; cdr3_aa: CASSVRTGNRGPRNEQFF; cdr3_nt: TGTGCCAGCAGCGTAAGGACAGGGAATCGGGGGCCTAGGAATGAGCAGTTCTTC
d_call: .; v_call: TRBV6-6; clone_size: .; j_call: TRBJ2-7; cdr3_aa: CASSYWPRTYEQYF; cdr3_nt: TGTGCCAGCAGTTACTGGCCGAGGACCTACGAGCAGTACTTC
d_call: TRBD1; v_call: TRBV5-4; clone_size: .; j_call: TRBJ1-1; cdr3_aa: CASSGGDRANTEAFF; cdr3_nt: TGTGCCAGCAGCGGGGGGGACAGGGCGAACACTGAAGCTTTCTTT
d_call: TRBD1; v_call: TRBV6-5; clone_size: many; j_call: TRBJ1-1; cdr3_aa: CASLKQGAWRLNTEAFF; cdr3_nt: TGTGCCAGCTTAAAACAGGGGGCCTGGAGACTGAACACTGAAGCTTTCTTT
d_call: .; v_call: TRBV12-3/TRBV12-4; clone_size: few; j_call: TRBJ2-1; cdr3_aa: CASGNNEQFF; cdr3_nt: TGTGCCAGCGGAAACAATGAGCAGTTCTTC
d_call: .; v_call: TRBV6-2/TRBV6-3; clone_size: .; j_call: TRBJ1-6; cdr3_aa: CASSYSTASLHF; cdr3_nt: TGTGCCAGCAGTTACTCGACAGCCTCCCTCCACTTT
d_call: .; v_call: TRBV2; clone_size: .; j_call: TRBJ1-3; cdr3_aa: CASKNYRQRGNTIYF; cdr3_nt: TGTGCCAGCAAAAACTACCGACAGAGAGGAAACACCATATATTTT
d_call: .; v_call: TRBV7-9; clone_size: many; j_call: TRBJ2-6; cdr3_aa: CASSSRYTRASRPSLSGANVLTF; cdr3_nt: TGTGCCAGCAGCTCACGGTATACTAGGGCCAGCAGGCCTAGCCTCTCTGGGGCCAACGTCCTGACTTTC
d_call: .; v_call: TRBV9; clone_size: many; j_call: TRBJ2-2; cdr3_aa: CASSAPEGPTGELFF; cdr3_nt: TGTGCCAGCAGCGCTCCTGAGGGGCCAACCGGGGAGCTGTTTTTT
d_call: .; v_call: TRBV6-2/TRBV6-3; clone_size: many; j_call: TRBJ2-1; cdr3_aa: CASSPADRYNEQFF; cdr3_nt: TGTGCCAGCAGTCCCGCCGACAGGTACAATGAGCAGTTCTTC
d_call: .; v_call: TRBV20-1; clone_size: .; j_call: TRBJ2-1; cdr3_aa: CSAQRLGNEQFF; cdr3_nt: TGCAGTGCCCAACGACTCGGCAATGAGCAGTTCTTC
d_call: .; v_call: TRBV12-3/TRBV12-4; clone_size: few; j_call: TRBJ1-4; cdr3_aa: CASSPRRATNEKLFF; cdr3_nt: TGTGCCAGCAGCCCCCGGCGGGCCACTAATGAAAAACTGTTTTTT
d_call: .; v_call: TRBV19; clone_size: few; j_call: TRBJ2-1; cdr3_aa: CAVAPGSSYNEQFF; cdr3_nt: TGTGCTGTGGCCCCTGGGAGCTCCTACAATGAGCAGTTCTTC
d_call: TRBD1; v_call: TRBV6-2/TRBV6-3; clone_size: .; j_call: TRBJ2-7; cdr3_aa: CASSWDRAYEQYF; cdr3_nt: TGTGCCAGCAGTTGGGACAGGGCCTACGAGCAGTACTTC
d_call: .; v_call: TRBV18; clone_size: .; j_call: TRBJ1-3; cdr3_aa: CASSPLAQTSGNTIYF; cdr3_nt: TGTGCCAGCTCACCACTGGCACAGACCTCTGGAAACACCATATATTTT
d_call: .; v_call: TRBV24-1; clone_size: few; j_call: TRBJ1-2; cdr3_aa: CATRRLVFGYTF; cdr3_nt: TGTGCCACCAGGCGCCTAGTATTCGGCTACACCTTC
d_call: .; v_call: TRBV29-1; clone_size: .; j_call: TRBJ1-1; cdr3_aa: CSAGDTPNTEAFF; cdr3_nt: TGCAGCGCTGGGGACACCCCGAACACTGAAGCTTTCTTT
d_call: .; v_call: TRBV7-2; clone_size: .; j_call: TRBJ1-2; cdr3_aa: CASSLPTQNYGYTF; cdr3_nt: TGTGCCAGCAGCTTACCGACACAAAACTATGGCTACACCTTC
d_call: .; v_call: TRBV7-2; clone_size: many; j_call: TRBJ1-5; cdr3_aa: CASRLGASNQPQHF; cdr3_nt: TGTGCCAGCAGACTAGGGGCTAGCAATCAGCCCCAGCATTTT
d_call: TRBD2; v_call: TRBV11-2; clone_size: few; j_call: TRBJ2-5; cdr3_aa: CASSLAPGTSGEETQYF; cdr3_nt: TGTGCCAGCAGCTTAGCCCCCGGGACTAGCGGAGAAGAGACCCAGTACTTC
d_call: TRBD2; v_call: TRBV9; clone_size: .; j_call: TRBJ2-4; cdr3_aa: CASGGTSDWDIQYF; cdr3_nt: TGTGCCAGCGGAGGGACTAGCGATTGGGACATTCAGTACTTC
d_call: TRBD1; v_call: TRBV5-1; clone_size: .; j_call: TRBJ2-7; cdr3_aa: CASSAGQGNEQYF; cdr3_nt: TGCGCCAGCAGCGCGGGACAGGGAAACGAGCAGTACTTC
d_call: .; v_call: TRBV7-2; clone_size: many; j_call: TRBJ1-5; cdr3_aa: CASSFNSGNQPQHF; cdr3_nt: TGTGCCAGCAGCTTCAACAGTGGCAATCAGCCCCAGCATTTT
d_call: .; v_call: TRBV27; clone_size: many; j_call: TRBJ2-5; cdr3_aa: CASSLTPGPQETQYF; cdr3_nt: TGTGCCAGCAGTCTAACCCCGGGGCCACAAGAGACCCAGTACTTC
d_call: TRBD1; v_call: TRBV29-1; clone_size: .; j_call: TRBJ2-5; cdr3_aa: CSLDRTQETQYF; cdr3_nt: TGCAGCCTGGACAGGACTCAAGAGACCCAGTACTTC
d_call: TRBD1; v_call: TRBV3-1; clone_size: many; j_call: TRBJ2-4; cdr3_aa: CASSWTGGASKNIQYF; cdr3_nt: TGTGCCAGCAGCTGGACAGGGGGCGCCTCCAAAAACATTCAGTACTTC